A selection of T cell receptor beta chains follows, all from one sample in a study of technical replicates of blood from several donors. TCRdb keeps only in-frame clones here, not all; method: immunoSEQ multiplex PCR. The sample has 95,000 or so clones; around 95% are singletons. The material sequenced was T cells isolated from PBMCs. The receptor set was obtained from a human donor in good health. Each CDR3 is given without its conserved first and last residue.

cdr3_aa: ASSLRRGPKNIQY; v_call: TRBV11-2; cdr3_length: 13
cdr3_aa: ASSLRLAGDIYNEQF; v_call: TRBV13; cdr3_length: 15
cdr3_aa: ASSDLAGAYTDTQY; v_call: TRBV25-1; cdr3_length: 14
cdr3_aa: ASGTQLYEQY; v_call: TRBV27; cdr3_length: 10
cdr3_aa: ASGLAGAQETQY; v_call: TRBV28; cdr3_length: 12
cdr3_aa: ASSFLGQNTEAF; v_call: TRBV7-9; cdr3_length: 12
cdr3_aa: ASSPREGNYGYT; v_call: TRBV7-9; cdr3_length: 12
cdr3_aa: ASSSRFNEQY; v_call: TRBV27; cdr3_length: 10
cdr3_aa: ASSLRRGYEQY; v_call: TRBV11-2; cdr3_length: 11
cdr3_aa: VRSLAPGQYSYEQY; v_call: TRBV7-5; cdr3_length: 14
cdr3_aa: ASSPGLAGNRVAGELF; v_call: TRBV7-3; cdr3_length: 16
cdr3_aa: ASSLGTDTGELF; v_call: TRBV7-3; cdr3_length: 12
cdr3_aa: ASSILAGGNEQF; v_call: TRBV19; cdr3_length: 12
cdr3_aa: ASSRTDIQPQH; v_call: TRBV5-5; cdr3_length: 11
cdr3_aa: ASSYSFSGTSGEQY; v_call: TRBV6-5; cdr3_length: 14
cdr3_aa: ASIPRTGGSNQPQH; v_call: TRBV28; cdr3_length: 14
cdr3_aa: ASSPQGHEQY; v_call: TRBV27; cdr3_length: 10
cdr3_aa: ASSLEQGRQPQH; v_call: TRBV7-2; cdr3_length: 12